The 17 T cell receptor beta chains reported below all come from one sample, sequenced in a study of cytomegalovirus exposure and HLA in healthy donors. A multiplex PCR was run with 60 Vbeta primers and 13 Jbeta primers. TCRdb keeps only in-frame clones here, not all; method: immunoSEQ multiplex PCR. Of 110,000 to 150,000 clones listed, 75% are singletons. The sample comprised PBMCs. The receptor set was obtained from a man aged 30-40 years in good health and CMV-seronegative.

The chain has TRBV6-1 and TRBJ2-7; no reliable D call. The CDR3 loop spans 10 amino acids. Trimming removed 6 bases at V and 4 bases at J, with 4 bases between. Looked up from germline, CDR1 is MNHNS and CDR2 is SASEGT. The CDR3 bases are TGTGCCAGCAGAGAGTACGAGCAGTACTTC. The encoded protein is CASREYEQYF.

The chain uses TRBV6-6 and TRBJ2-7; TRBD2 aligns across 11 bases. Losses at the gene ends were 7 bases for V and 2 bases for J; bases not matched to a gene: 7. Germline loops: CDR1 MNHNY, CDR2 SVGAGI (reference sequence). The CDR3 contains 15 residues. The CDR3 region has the DNA TGTGCCAGCATAACTACTAGCGGGGGACCCTACGAGCAGTACTTC. The encoded protein is CASITTSGGPYEQYF.

V is TRBV5-6 and J is TRBJ1-4, with D uncertain. Germline CDR1 SGHDT, CDR2 YYEEEE. V was shortened by 4 bases and J by 1 base, with 11 bases between the two germline ends. The CDR3 has 15 amino acids. CDR3 DNA sequence: TGTGCCAGCAGCGGTATGGGGAGAACTAATGAAAAACTGTTTTTT. Amino acid sequence: CASSGMGRTNEKLFF.

The chain carries TRBV5-4 and TRBJ2-5; 8 positions match TRBD1. J was trimmed by 11 bases and V by 4 bases; bases with no gene match: 10. From germline, CDR1 is SGHNT and CDR2 YYREEE (reference sequence). This CDR3 is 13 amino acids long. The CDR3 is CASSPGTGWEQYF. The CDR3 bases are TGTGCCAGCAGCCCAGGGACAGGATGGGAGCAGTACTTC.

The CDR3 coding sequence is TGTGCCAGCAGTTACGCAGGACAGGGAAGCGACGAGCAGTACTTC. Its translation is CASSYAGQGSDEQYF. The V gene is TRBV6-5, the J gene TRBJ2-7, with 8 bases fitting TRBD1. Germline loops: CDR1 MNHEY, CDR2 SVGAGI. The CDR3 runs 15 residues. Trimming at V came to 2 bases and at J to 5 bases, leaving 8 bases not matched to a gene.

V and J are TRBV4-2 and TRBJ1-2; 9 bases are a match to TRBD1. V lost 6 bases to trimming and J lost 7 bases; unmatched junction nucleotides: 6. Per germline, CDR1 LGHNA and CDR2 YNFKEQ. The CDR3 covers 13 residues. Here the CDR3 reads CASRDRGSVGYTF. The CDR3 region has the DNA TGTGCCAGCAGAGACAGGGGGTCGGTTGGCTACACCTTC.

This rearrangement joins TRBV5-1 to TRBJ2-7, with a weak D call TRBD2 (5 bases). V shed 0 bases and J shed 6 bases, with 16 bases lying between them. This CDR3 is 15 amino acids long. Germline CDR1 is SGHRS and CDR2 is YFSETQ. The CDR3 here is CASSLGTSPLAEQYF. Written as DNA, the CDR3 is TGCGCCAGCAGCTTGGGGACTTCTCCACTGGCCGAGCAGTACTTC.

The CDR3 region has the DNA TGTGCCAGCAGCTTGGGACGGGACTCTGGGGCCAACGTCCTGACTTTC. This translates into CASSLGRDSGANVLTF. The gene calls are TRBV5-6 and TRBJ2-6, with D perhaps TRBD2 (5 bases). V was pared by 0 bases and J by 0 bases, with 7 bases between. Germline loops: CDR1 SGHDT, CDR2 YYEEEE. CDR3 length equals 16 residues. The entire variable domain, with the rest obtained from reference TRBV5-6 and TRBJ2-6, is as follows: DAGVTQSPTHLIKTRGQQVTLRCSPKSGHDTVSWYQQALGQGPQFIFQYYEEEERQRGNFPDRFSGHQFPNYSSELNVNALLLGDSALYLCASSLGRDSGANVLTFGAGSRLTVL.

The chain employs TRBV11-2 and TRBJ1-4; possibly TRBD1 for D (6 bases). Trimming took 8 bases from V and 7 from J, leaving 17 bases between them. CDR1 and CDR2 from the germline V gene are SGHAT and FQNNGV. There are 14 residues in the CDR3. The CDR3 is CASGRGGAGEKLFF. The DNA of the CDR3 is TGTGCCAGCGGACGTGGGGGGGCGGGTGAAAAACTGTTTTTT.

This chain connects TRBV15 to TRBJ2-3; 13 bases are a match to TRBD2. Per the germline V gene, CDR1 is LNHNV and CDR2 is YYDKDF (reference sequence). The CDR3 consists of 20 residues. V lost 3 bases, J lost 1 base, and 13 bases stayed unmatched. CDR3 bases: TGTGCCACCAGCAGTTGGGGGGACACCGGACTAGCGGGAGGCACAGATACGCAGTATTTT. This translates into CATSSWGDTGLAGGTDTQYF.

The chain is built from TRBV6-1 and TRBJ1-2, with D unresolved. Germline V gene sequence: CDR1 MNHNS, CDR2 SASEGT. The germline V and J ends were trimmed by 2 bases and 6 bases, with 7 bases remaining between them. The CDR3 covers 12 residues. The CDR3 nucleotides are TGTGCCAGCAGTGAATTGGAGCATGGCTACACCTTC. This codes for CASSELEHGYTF.

The chain carries TRBV28 and TRBJ2-5; tentative D call: TRBD2 (6 bases). Germline V gene lookup returns CDR1 MDHEN and CDR2 SYDVKM. This CDR3 region has 15 residues. V lost 3 bases, J lost 11 bases, and 22 bases lay in between. The CDR3 spells CASSLSRRDVREQYF. For the CDR3, the DNA is TGTGCCAGCAGTTTGTCTCGGCGGGATGTGAGGGAGCAGTACTTC.

The gene calls are TRBV5-1 and TRBJ2-3; 7 bases match TRBD1. V shed 0 bases and J 3 bases; nucleotides not matched to a gene: 10. Germline lookup yields CDR1 SGHRS and CDR2 YFSETQ. The CDR3 sequence is 17 residues long. The CDR3, as DNA: TGCGCCAGCAGCTTGGGGAGTGGCAGGGGGACGACAGATACGCAGTATTTT. This sequence encodes CASSLGSGRGTTDTQYF.

V usage is TRBV30 and J usage is TRBJ1-4; 9 bases are a match to TRBD1. This CDR3 contains 15 residues. In germline, CDR1 is GTSNPN, CDR2 SVGIG (reference sequence). V shed 4 bases, J shed 7 bases, and the junction held 10 bases outside the gene matches. The CDR3 DNA reads TGTGCCTGGAACCAACCACAGGGGGCAGGTGAAAAACTGTTTTTT. This sequence encodes CAWNQPQGAGEKLFF.

V and J are TRBV7-9 and TRBJ2-1, with 8 bases identical to TRBD2. The CDR3 is made up of 16 amino acids. Per the germline V gene, CDR1 is SEHNR and CDR2 is FQNEAQ (reference sequence). Trimming cost V 5 bases and J 10 bases; bases outside gene matches: 16. CDR3 nucleotides: TGTGCCAGCAGCCAGCCGAGCGGGAGTTACTCCGTCGAGCAGTTCTTC. Translation: CASSQPSGSYSVEQFF.

This clone was counted only a few times. V is TRBV2 and J is TRBJ1-1, with 8 bases that match TRBD1. V gave up 5 bases and J gave up 10 bases; unmatched junction bases: 12. The CDR3 covers 14 residues. In germline, CDR1 is SNHLY, CDR2 FYNNEI. The CDR3 loop reads CASSPLGQGVGAFF. Here the CDR3 DNA reads TGTGCCAGCAGTCCTCTTGGACAGGGAGTGGGAGCTTTCTTT.

This clone was recorded once. The chain couples TRBV19 to TRBJ2-1; D not resolved. The CDR3 loop spans 15 amino acids. Germline loops: CDR1 LNHDA, CDR2 SQIVND (reference sequence). Trimming stripped 6 bases from V and 0 bases from J, with 12 bases between. The CDR3, as DNA: TGTGCCAGTAGGGCCTCGGAGAGCTCCTACAATGAGCAGTTCTTC. Translated: CASRASESSYNEQFF.